The clone carrying this T cell receptor (beta chain) was seen repeatedly, ten times or more. Its antigen is undetermined. This sample was included in a study of CD8 T cells in ankylosing spondylitis. Study-wide findings and caveats: Past research had described some motif variants in reactive arthritis synovial fluid and blood. Made up of 7 to 9 highly homologous variants, a TCR beta motif appeared characteristic of ankylosing spondylitis blood. According to the report, clones linked to the disease were significantly enriched in matched synovial fluid samples taken from ankylosing spondylitis patients.

Quantitative 5'-RACE was performed with molecular barcodes, and it yielded the TCR beta libraries. One entry per CDR3 protein, called by TCRdb with MiXCR from the 5' RACE reads. The sample records 200,000 to 300,000 distinct CDR3 sequences, over 8.5% being singletons. The CDR3 is 11 residues long. Germline assignment: CDR1 DFQATT and CDR2 SNEGSKA (reference sequence). V was clipped by 3 bases and J by 2 bases, with 4 bases between them. The sequence came from a male donor with ankylosing spondylitis or in good health (not recorded which). V usage is TRBV20-1 and J usage is TRBJ1-2; D unclear. The sequenced material came from blood, either unsorted or a sorted T cell fraction (not recorded which). The CDR3 protein is CSASTNYGYTF. The CDR3 bases are TGCAGTGCTAGCACAAACTATGGCTACACCTTC.